One sample yielded the 19 T cell receptor beta chains listed below, sequenced in a study of shared clonotypes between healthy human individuals. Generated by immunoSEQ multiplex PCR, the TCRdb table keeps only in-frame clones and is missing some. The sample includes some 900,000 clones, approximately 80% of them seen just once. Specimen: memory CD4+ T cells sorted from blood. As for subset: CD45RA-negative fraction. These receptors all stem from a man between 18 and 29 years old in good health.

The chain links TRBV19 to TRBJ1-2; no reliable D call. V was cut by 4 bases and J by 4 bases, with 13 bases left in between. This CDR3 is 14 amino acids long. CDR1 and CDR2 (germline): LNHDA, SQIVND (reference sequence). The DNA of the CDR3 is TGTGCCAGTAGTAGCGACGGAGAGTCCTATGGCTACACCTTC. This gives the protein CASSSDGESYGYTF.

The chain carries TRBV27 and TRBJ2-7; TRBD1 matches at 8 bases. V lost 6 bases, J lost 6 bases, and 13 bases stayed unmatched. Germline CDR1 reads MNHEY; CDR2 reads SMNVEV (reference sequence). The CDR3 runs to 15 residues. CDR3 coding DNA: TGTGCCAGCAGAAGAAATCAAAGGACAGGGCTCGAGCAGTACTTC. Protein sequence: CASRRNQRTGLEQYF.

This clone was observed a handful of times. J is TRBJ2-2 and V is TRBV7-9; D call uncertain. The V and J ends lost 6 bases and 3 bases respectively, with 5 bases between them. Germline CDR1 and CDR2: SEHNR and FQNEAQ (reference sequence). The CDR3 is made up of 12 amino acids. The CDR3 region has the DNA TGTGCCAGCAGTCCAGACACCGGGGAGCTGTTTTTT. It is translated as CASSPDTGELFF.

This clone was observed a single time. The chain carries TRBV5-1 and TRBJ2-5; TRBD1 matches at 7 bases. CDR1 SGHRS and CDR2 YFSETQ come from the germline V gene. After removal of 4 bases from V and 5 bases from J, the junction contained 11 bases not matched to a gene. The CDR3 has 15 amino acids. The CDR3 nucleotides read TGCGCCAGCAGCCCCGGACAGGATCCTATGGAGACCCAGTACTTC. Translation: CASSPGQDPMETQYF.

The rearrangement joins TRBV6-5 to TRBJ1-3; D gene ambiguous. Germline-derived CDR1 and CDR2 are MNHEY and SVGAGI. The length of the CDR3 is 15 residues. V was pared by 2 bases and J by 0 bases, with 8 bases between. The CDR3 coding sequence is TGTGCCAGCAGTTACAAGCTCAGCTCTGGAAACACCATATATTTT. This gives the protein CASSYKLSSGNTIYF.

This CDR3 is CASRISGGAVTGELFF. The CDR3 DNA reads as TGTGCCAGCAGGATTAGCGGGGGGGCCGTGACCGGGGAGCTGTTTTTT. The V call is TRBV7-2, the J call TRBJ2-2; 11 nucleotides match TRBD2. This CDR3 spans 16 amino acids. Germline V gene data show CDR1 as SGHTA and CDR2 as FQGNSA. V lost 6 bases to trimming and J lost 5 bases; unmatched junction nucleotides: 8.

V gene TRBV11-2 combines with J gene TRBJ1-4; D gene uncertain. The ends were cut back, 1 base at V and 0 bases at J, with 9 bases in the middle. The CDR3 totals 16 residues. Germline V CDR1 and CDR2: SGHAT, FQNNGV. The CDR3 here is CASSLGISATNEKLFF. The CDR3 DNA is TGTGCCAGCAGCTTAGGTATTAGCGCAACTAATGAAAAACTGTTTTTT.

This clone showed up just a few times. The same CDR3 arises from other DNA sequences in this sample as well. The rearrangement uses TRBV9 and TRBJ1-5; perhaps TRBD1 as D (5 bases). Germline V gene data show CDR1 as SGDLS and CDR2 as YYNGEE. V was cut by 0 bases and J by 4 bases, with 11 bases left in between. The CDR3 loop spans 15 amino acids. CDR3 protein: CASSVGTGPNQPQHF. The CDR3 DNA reads TGTGCCAGCAGCGTAGGGACGGGACCAAATCAGCCCCAGCATTTT. Based on the CDR3 plus reference TRBV9 and TRBJ1-5, the full variable domain is DSGVTQTPKHLITATGQRVTLRCSPRSGDLSVYWYQQSLDQGLQFLIQYYNGEERAKGNILERFSAQQFPDLHSELNLSSLELGDSALYFCASSVGTGPNQPQHFGDGTRLSIL.

This CDR3 reads CASSPRSGGATEQFF. In nucleotides, the CDR3 is TGTGCCAGCAGCCCCCGCAGCGGGGGGGCCACTGAGCAGTTCTTC. The chain links TRBV9 to TRBJ2-1; 10 positions agree with TRBD2. This CDR3 spans 15 amino acids. The trim removed 4 bases at V and 9 bases at J, leaving 10 bases unmatched. Germline CDR1 SGDLS, CDR2 YYNGEE.

A note on this clone: A much larger clone lies one base from this, so it may be a read error. The same CDR3 also results from other DNA sequences found in this sample. The V gene is TRBV30, the J gene TRBJ2-4; perhaps TRBD2 as D (5 bases). The length of the CDR3 is 13 residues. The germline V gene encodes CDR1 GTSNPN and CDR2 SVGIG (reference sequence). V lost 1 base, J lost 1 base, and 5 bases lay in between. The CDR3 DNA follows: TGTGCCTGGAGTGGAGGGGCCAAAAACATTCAGTACTTC. It translates to CAWSGGAKNIQYF.

The chain employs TRBV11-2 and TRBJ2-7, with D unclear. Trimming took 5 bases from V and 2 from J, leaving 22 bases between them. The CDR3 is made up of 17 amino acids. Per the germline V gene, CDR1 is SGHAT and CDR2 is FQNNGV. As DNA, the CDR3 is TGTGCCAGCAGCCCCAGGTCTAGGGCAGAGCAGCCCTACGAGCAGTACTTC. This codes for CASSPRSRAEQPYEQYF.

A few counts support this clone. The chain recombines TRBV6-5 with TRBJ1-2; a possible D gene is TRBD1 (5 bases). The V gene lost 6 bases and the J gene lost 0 bases, with 14 bases spanning the gap. Germline CDR1 and CDR2: MNHEY and SVGAGI. This CDR3 has 15 amino acids. CDR3 in amino acids: CASSFGGGSNYGYTF. The CDR3 nucleotides read TGTGCCAGCAGCTTCGGCGGGGGGTCTAACTATGGCTACACCTTC.

This rearrangement joins TRBV19 to TRBJ2-5; D not certain. Trimming shortened V by 3 bases and J by 5 bases, and 16 bases separated the two germline ends. The CDR3 sequence is 15 residues long. Per germline, CDR1 LNHDA and CDR2 SQIVND (reference sequence). The CDR3, as DNA: TGTGCCAGTAGTATCTCTGCGTTGGGTGGGGAGACCCAGTACTTC. It codes for CASSISALGGETQYF.

CDR3 region: CASSTVETGELFF. The CDR3 DNA reads as TGTGCCAGCAGCACCGTCGAGACCGGGGAGCTGTTTTTT. The V gene is TRBV6-1, the J gene TRBJ2-2; D unresolved. V lost 6 bases to trimming and J lost 5 bases, with 10 bases between them. This CDR3 region has 13 residues. CDR1 is MNHNS and CDR2 is SASEGT in the germline V gene.

Remarks on this clone: Different DNA sequences within this sample yield the same CDR3. The genes are TRBV6-1 and TRBJ1-5; the D gene is possibly TRBD1 (6 bases). Trimming removed 2 bases at V and 5 bases at J, with 7 bases between. The CDR3 is 13 residues long. Germline CDR1 and CDR2: MNHNS and SASEGT. The CDR3 protein is CASSENRDQPQHF. Written as DNA, the CDR3 is TGTGCCAGCAGTGAAAACAGGGATCAGCCCCAGCATTTT.

The J gene is TRBJ1-1, the V gene TRBV30; D unresolved. The CDR3 consists of 12 residues. V lost 3 bases to trimming and J lost 3 bases, with 8 bases between them. Germline V gives CDR1 GTSNPN, CDR2 SVGIG (reference sequence). CDR3: CAWRQEHTEAFF. CDR3 in DNA: TGTGCCTGGAGGCAGGAGCACACTGAAGCTTTCTTT.

This clone showed up just once. This chain's CDR3 is CASSSVGTDTQYF. As DNA, the CDR3 is TGTGCCAGCAGCTCTGTGGGGACAGATACGCAGTATTTT. The chain has TRBV7-8 and TRBJ2-3; D ambiguous. Germline V gene sequence: CDR1 SGHVS, CDR2 FQNEAQ. The V end was cut by 4 bases, the J end by 3 bases, with 8 bases between. CDR3 length: 13 amino acids.

This chain uses TRBV5-5 with TRBJ2-5; either TRBD1 or TRBD2 may fit D (5 bases each). Between the trimmed V and J ends, which lost 0 bases and 9 bases, there was a span of 12 bases. This CDR3 has 13 amino acids. CDR1 is SGHKS and CDR2 is YYEKEE in the germline V gene (reference sequence). For the CDR3, the DNA is TGTGCCAGCAGCTTGGGAGTGACGGGACCCCAGTACTTC. Its protein is CASSLGVTGPQYF.

Notes on this clone: A read error may be the cause here, since a much bigger clone is one base away. V gene TRBV7-2 combines with J gene TRBJ1-1, with D uncertain. Germline V gene data show CDR1 as SGHTA and CDR2 as FQGNSA. The V gene lost 3 bases and the J gene lost 0 bases, with 5 bases spanning the gap. The CDR3 is 13 residues long. For the CDR3, the DNA is TGTGCCAGCAGCTTTATGCTGAACACTGAAGCTTTCTTT. It is translated as CASSFMLNTEAFF. Drawing the rest from reference TRBV7-2 and TRBJ1-1, the complete variable domain is GAGVSQSPSNKVTEKGKDVELRCDPISGHTALYWYRQSLGQGLEFLIYFQGNSAPDKSGLPSDRFSAERTGGSVSTLTIQRTQQEDSAVYLCASSFMLNTEAFFGQGTRLTVV.